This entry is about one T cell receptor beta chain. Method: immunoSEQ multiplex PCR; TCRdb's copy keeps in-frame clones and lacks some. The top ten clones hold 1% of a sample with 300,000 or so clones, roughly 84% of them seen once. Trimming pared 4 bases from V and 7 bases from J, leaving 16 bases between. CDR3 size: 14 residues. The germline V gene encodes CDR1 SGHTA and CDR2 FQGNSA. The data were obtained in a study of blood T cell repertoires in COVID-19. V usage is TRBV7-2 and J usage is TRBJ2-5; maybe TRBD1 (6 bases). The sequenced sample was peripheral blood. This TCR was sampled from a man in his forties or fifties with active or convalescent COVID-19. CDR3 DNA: TGTGCCAGCAGCTCAGGGGTGGGAACAGGGACCCAGTACTTC. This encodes CASSSGVGTGTQYF.